The 11 T cell receptor beta chains presented below share a single source sample, sequenced in a study of T cells in Graves' hyperthyroidism and ophthalmopathy. Researchers amplified the TCR beta CDR3 regions from RNA transcripts. First-round RT-PCR of the TCR CDR3 relied on the HTBI primer set. One entry per CDR3 protein results from TCRdb running MiXCR on the multiplex PCR reads. The sample records around 620,000 distinct CDR3 sequences, over 12% being singletons. Sequences were obtained from blood. The receptor set was obtained from a young woman with Graves' ophthalmopathy.

This chain uses TRBV14 with TRBJ2-1, with 14 bases fitting TRBD2. The length of the CDR3 is 16 residues. Trimming cost V 4 bases and J 9 bases; bases outside gene matches: 8. Germline V lookup: CDR1 SGHDN, CDR2 FVKESK. The CDR3 nucleotides read TGTGCCAGCAGCCCGGAGGGACTAGCGGGAGTCCTTGAGCAGTTCTTC. This encodes CASSPEGLAGVLEQFF.

The chain carries TRBV28 and TRBJ2-2; 15 bases line up with TRBD2. The germline V gene has CDR1 MDHEN and CDR2 SYDVKM. The J segment lost 0 bases and the V segment lost 4 bases, leaving 6 bases of the junction unmatched. The CDR3 spans 19 residues. The CDR3 here is CASSSPGLAGGSNTGELFF. The CDR3 DNA is TGTGCCAGCAGTTCCCCGGGACTAGCGGGAGGCTCGAACACCGGGGAGCTGTTTTTT.

At least ten counts were recorded for this clonotype. V and J are TRBV29-1 and TRBJ2-2; D call uncertain. Germline V gene data show CDR1 as SQVTM and CDR2 as ANQGSEA. The CDR3 spans 10 residues. Trimming shortened V by 4 bases and J by 6 bases, and 3 bases separated the two germline ends. As DNA, the CDR3 is TGCAGCGTTGGATCCGGGGAGCTGTTTTTT. This codes for CSVGSGELFF.

This clonotype was seen a few times. The V and J genes are TRBV27 and TRBJ1-2, with a possible D match to TRBD1 (5 bases). CDR1 MNHEY and CDR2 SMNVEV come from the germline V gene (reference sequence). The CDR3 consists of 14 residues. With 3 bases removed from V and 13 bases from J, the gap between germline ends came to 21 bases. The CDR3 reads CASSFSPRGPGATF. CDR3 bases: TGTGCCAGCAGTTTCTCCCCAAGGGGCCCCGGGGCCACCTTC.

The genes are TRBV20-1 and TRBJ1-1, with TRBD1 matching 9 bases. From germline, CDR1 is DFQATT and CDR2 SNEGSKA (reference sequence). The CDR3 covers 14 residues. Trimming removed 0 bases from V and 9 bases from J; junction bases left unmatched: 8. CDR3 protein: CSARDLQGANQAFF. The CDR3, as DNA: TGCAGTGCTAGAGATTTACAGGGGGCTAACCAAGCTTTCTTT.

This clonotype has a count of ten or more. The chain combines TRBV28 with TRBJ2-1, with a tentative D call TRBD2 (5 bases). The CDR3 contains 11 residues. The germline CDR1 and CDR2 sequences are MDHEN and SYDVKM. Trimming removed 7 bases at V and 9 bases at J, with 10 bases between. The DNA of the CDR3 is TGTGCCAGCATCCTAGGGAGTGAGCAGTTCTTC. It encodes CASILGSEQFF.

The chain links TRBV27 to TRBJ2-3, with 15 bases that match TRBD2. Germline V gene sequence: CDR1 MNHEY, CDR2 SMNVEV (reference sequence). The CDR3 covers 20 residues. Trimming at V came to 3 bases and at J to 5 bases, leaving 15 bases not matched to a gene. CDR3 in amino acids: CASSFKPRPPGLAGGDTQYF. CDR3 sequence (DNA): TGTGCCAGCAGTTTTAAACCGCGACCTCCGGGACTAGCGGGAGGAGATACGCAGTATTTT.

This clonotype was seen repeatedly, ten times or more. J is TRBJ1-1 and V is TRBV3-1; D is ambiguous. The length of the CDR3 is 15 residues. CDR1 is LGHDT, CDR2 YNNKEL, per germline (reference sequence). Trimming stripped 4 bases from V and 5 bases from J, with 17 bases between. The CDR3 region is CASSPKTLGWTEAFF. CDR3 bases: TGTGCCAGCAGCCCCAAGACTCTTGGTTGGACTGAAGCTTTCTTT. Looking up the rest from reference TRBV3-1 and TRBJ1-1 gives the full variable domain: DTAVSQTPKYLVTQMGNDKSIKCEQNLGHDTMYWYKQDSKKFLKIMFSYNNKELIINETVPNRFSPKSPDKAHLNLHINSLELGDSAVYFCASSPKTLGWTEAFFGQGTRLTVV.

Notes on this clonotype: Being one base from a much bigger clone, this may be a read error. The chain combines TRBV7-2 with TRBJ2-5; 11 bases align to TRBD2. The CDR3 extends over 15 amino acids. Germline assignment: CDR1 SGHTA and CDR2 FQGNSA. The CDR3 nucleotides read TGTGCCAGCAGCTGGACCGCTAGCGGGAGGCAGACCCGGTACTTC. Protein sequence: CASSWTASGRQTRYF.

The V and J genes are TRBV11-3 and TRBJ2-7; a possible D gene is TRBD1 (5 bases). This CDR3 has 15 amino acids. CDR1 SGHNT and CDR2 YENEEA come from the germline V gene. Trimming left V 5 bases short and J 1 base short, with 15 bases between. CDR3 protein: CASSHETALSYEQYF. The CDR3 DNA reads TGTGCCAGCAGCCACGAGACAGCCTTATCCTACGAGCAGTACTTC.

At least ten counts were recorded for this clonotype. The CDR3 here is CASEGGYENYEQYF. The CDR3 region has the DNA TGTGCCAGCGAGGGGGGGTACGAGAACTACGAGCAGTACTTC. The chain links TRBV2 to TRBJ2-7; tentative D call: TRBD2 (7 bases). The CDR3 totals 14 residues. Trimming stripped 8 bases from V and 3 bases from J, with 17 bases between. The V gene's germline CDR1 is SNHLY and CDR2 FYNNEI.